The 32 T cell receptor beta chains presented below share a single source sample, sequenced in a study of T cells in Graves' hyperthyroidism and ophthalmopathy. Amplification of TCR beta CDR3 regions used RNA as the template. HTBI primers drove first-round RT-PCR of the TCR CDR3. TCRdb recomputed calls from the multiplex PCR reads with MiXCR, one row per CDR3 protein. The profile shows about 500,000 distinct CDR3 sequences, around 50% of them singletons. The specimen sequenced was peripheral blood or thyroid tissue (not recorded which). The source is an adult woman with Graves' disease, either hyperthyroidism or ophthalmopathy (not recorded which).

This clonotype was picked up a small number of times. The rearrangement joins TRBV10-3 to TRBJ2-5; TRBD1 matches at 7 bases. Trimming took 11 bases from V and 1 from J; bases not matched to a gene: 16. CDR3 length equals 16 residues. Germline V gene lookup returns CDR1 ENHRY and CDR2 SYGVKD. The CDR3 coding sequence is TGTGCCCCGGAAGAGCGGAGACAGGGTTTCCAAGAGACCCAGTACTTC. Its protein is CAPEERRQGFQETQYF.

This clonotype was detected many times. The J gene is TRBJ1-4, the V gene TRBV9, with D possibly being TRBD1 (5 bases). Trimming pared 3 bases from V and 3 bases from J, leaving 12 bases between. This CDR3 comprises 15 residues. The V gene's germline CDR1 is SGDLS and CDR2 YYNGEE. Here the CDR3 reads CASSAGQVPNEKLFF. DNA for the CDR3: TGTGCCAGCAGCGCCGGACAAGTCCCTAATGAAAAACTGTTTTTT.

The chain joins TRBV20-1 to TRBJ2-2; 10 nucleotides align to TRBD2. The CDR3 loop spans 14 amino acids. V was clipped by 0 bases and J by 5 bases; unmatched bases: 0. Germline V CDR1 and CDR2: DFQATT, SNEGSKA (reference sequence). The CDR3 region is CSARDSGGTGELFF. The CDR3 DNA is TGCAGTGCTAGAGATAGCGGGGGGACCGGGGAGCTGTTTTTT.

This clonotype was recorded at least ten times. This chain connects TRBV19 to TRBJ2-5, with TRBD2 matching over 15 bases. Looked up from germline, CDR1 is LNHDA and CDR2 is SQIVND (reference sequence). The CDR3 sequence is 16 residues long. The J segment lost 5 bases and the V segment lost 4 bases, leaving 5 bases of the junction unmatched. DNA for the CDR3: TGTGCCAGTAGTAGGGGACTAGCGGGAGGCGTGGAGACCCAGTACTTC. This translates into CASSRGLAGGVETQYF.

V and J are TRBV29-1 and TRBJ2-7; 7 bases fit TRBD1. The end of the DNA aligns better with TRBJ2-1, so the J call may be wrong. CDR3 size: 14 residues. CDR1 SQVTM and CDR2 ANQGSEA come from the germline V gene. The CDR3 coding sequence is TGCAGCGTCGCCCTGAAAAAGGGGGCGAGTGAGCAGTTCTTC. It yields the protein CSVALKKGASEQFF.

On this clonotype: This may come from a read error, since a much larger clone is one base off. The chain employs TRBV6-5 and TRBJ1-1; no firm D call. The CDR3 has 14 amino acids. Between the trimmed V and J ends, which lost 7 bases and 0 bases, there was a span of 12 bases. Germline CDR1 is MNHEY and CDR2 is SVGAGI. CDR3 amino acids: CASTPTQVNTEAFF. The DNA of the CDR3 is TGTGCCAGCACCCCGACACAAGTGAACACTGAAGCTTTCTTT.

The chain is built from TRBV6-1 and TRBJ2-5; no reliable D call. The CDR3 consists of 12 residues. Trimming left V 5 bases short and J 9 bases short, with 13 bases between. CDR1 is MNHNS, CDR2 SASEGT, per germline. CDR3 residues: CASSYGSPPQYF. In DNA form, the CDR3 reads TGTGCCAGCAGTTACGGATCCCCTCCCCAGTACTTC.

This chain uses TRBV2 with TRBJ1-2; no reliable D call. The CDR3 covers 14 residues. Germline V lookup: CDR1 SNHLY, CDR2 FYNNEI. Trimming shortened V by 3 bases and J by 5 bases, and 13 bases separated the two germline ends. CDR3 protein: CASSEHVGRYGYTF. In DNA form, the CDR3 reads TGTGCCAGCAGTGAGCATGTCGGGAGATATGGCTACACCTTC.

This clonotype was seen more than once but under ten times. A clone one base away is much larger, so this may be a read error. The chain recombines TRBV6-5 with TRBJ1-2; D is uncertain. V was clipped by 6 bases and J by 4 bases, with 6 bases between them. The CDR3 has 11 amino acids. In germline, CDR1 is MNHEY, CDR2 SVGAGI. Here the CDR3 DNA reads TGTGCCAGCAGGGTCTCCTATGGCTACACCTTC. Protein: CASRVSYGYTF.

The chain is built from TRBV5-1 and TRBJ1-2, with D hard to call. The V and J ends lost 4 bases and 6 bases respectively, with 10 bases between them. The germline gives CDR1 SGHRS, CDR2 YFSETQ. The CDR3 runs 12 residues. CDR3 sequence: CASSISGDGYTF. Here the CDR3 DNA reads TGCGCCAGCAGCATCTCAGGAGATGGCTACACCTTC.

This clonotype turned up a few times. V usage is TRBV7-2 and J usage is TRBJ1-1, with D hard to call. This CDR3 is built from 16 residues. V was trimmed by 5 bases and J by 3 bases, leaving 19 bases between them. Looked up from germline, CDR1 is SGHTA and CDR2 is FQGNSA. Here the CDR3 reads CASSPDKSGLDTEAFF. CDR3 coding DNA: TGTGCCAGCAGCCCTGATAAGTCAGGACTAGACACTGAAGCTTTCTTT.

V usage is TRBV7-6 and J usage is TRBJ1-5; 7 bases line up with TRBD1. J was trimmed by 7 bases and V by 2 bases; bases with no gene match: 5. Germline V gene data show CDR1 as SGHVS and CDR2 as FNYEAQ. The CDR3 runs 14 residues. The CDR3 region has the DNA TGTGCCAGCAGCTTAACAGGGGACGGACAGCCCCAGCATTTT. This gives the protein CASSLTGDGQPQHF. The full variable domain, in which reference TRBV7-6 and TRBJ1-5 provide the parts outside the CDR3, is GAGVSQSPRYKVTKRGQDVALRCDPISGHVSLYWYRQALGQGPEFLTYFNYEAQQDKSGLPNDRFSAERPEGSISTLTIQRTEQRDSAMYRCASSLTGDGQPQHFGDGTRLSIL.

The genes are TRBV10-3 and TRBJ2-5; 8 bases are shared with TRBD1. This CDR3 comprises 13 residues. CDR1 ENHRY and CDR2 SYGVKD come from the germline V gene. The V gene end was trimmed by 4 bases and the J gene end by 3 bases; junction bases not matched to a gene: 1. The CDR3 DNA reads as TGTGCCATCAGTGCGGGACAGGAAGAGACCCAGTACTTC. It yields the protein CAISAGQEETQYF.

There are many counts of this clonotype. The chain combines TRBV14 with TRBJ1-2, with D perhaps TRBD1 (5 bases). There are 14 residues in the CDR3. Germline-derived CDR1 and CDR2 are SGHDN and FVKESK. The germline V and J ends were trimmed by 2 bases and 2 bases, with 9 bases remaining between them. CDR3 region: CASSQSRGNYGYTF. DNA for the CDR3: TGTGCCAGCAGCCAATCAAGGGGAAACTATGGCTACACCTTC.

This clonotype has a count of ten or more. The CDR3 region is CASRVQGGVTEAFF. DNA for the CDR3: TGTGCCAGCAGGGTACAGGGAGGAGTCACTGAAGCTTTCTTT. The genes are TRBV6-2 or TRBV6-3 and TRBJ1-1, with D possibly TRBD1 on 6 matching bases. The length of the CDR3 is 14 residues. With 6 bases removed from V and 4 bases from J, the gap between germline ends came to 15 bases. Germline V gene data show CDR1 as MNHEY and CDR2 as SVGEGT.

V usage is TRBV9 and J usage is TRBJ1-1; perhaps TRBD1 as D (6 bases). With 2 bases removed from V and 7 bases from J, the gap between germline ends came to 15 bases. CDR3 length: 14 residues. Germline CDR1 reads SGDLS; CDR2 reads YYNGEE. The CDR3 here is CASSVDGTPGEAFF. The CDR3 region has the DNA TGTGCCAGCAGCGTTGACGGGACACCGGGTGAAGCTTTCTTT.

V usage is TRBV19 and J usage is TRBJ1-2; 9 positions agree with TRBD1. V lost 5 bases and J lost 7; bases outside the gene matches: 14. This CDR3 contains 16 residues. Per the germline V gene, CDR1 is LNHDA and CDR2 is SQIVND (reference sequence). The CDR3 loop is CASSDYGTGFAFGYTF. CDR3 DNA: TGTGCCAGTAGTGACTATGGGACAGGGTTTGCGTTTGGCTACACCTTC.

This clonotype was recorded at least ten times. This chain joins TRBV6-5 and TRBJ2-5; the D gene is possibly TRBD2 (5 bases). Trimming took off 2 bases at V and 2 bases at J, with 12 bases between the two ends. CDR1 and CDR2 from the germline V gene are MNHEY and SVGAGI. This CDR3 has 15 amino acids. This chain's CDR3 is CASSYRGPPQETQYF. The DNA for the CDR3 is TGTGCCAGCAGTTACCGGGGTCCCCCACAAGAGACCCAGTACTTC.

This sequence joins TRBV7-2 and TRBJ1-6; D is unresolved. CDR3 size: 14 residues. V was clipped by 1 base and J by 4 bases, with 5 bases between them. Germline V gene data show CDR1 as SGHTA and CDR2 as FQGNSA. The DNA for the CDR3 is TGTGCCAGCAGCTTAGGGACGTATAATTCACCCCTCCACTTT. Its protein is CASSLGTYNSPLHF.

The CDR3 sequence is CSVEDPILAGETQYF. CDR3 DNA sequence: TGCAGCGTTGAAGATCCCATCCTAGCCGGTGAGACCCAGTACTTC. The genes are TRBV29-1 and TRBJ2-5; D might be TRBD2 (5 bases). Deletions cut 0 bases from V and 5 bases from J, with 16 bases between. The CDR3 is 15 amino acids. Germline V gives CDR1 SQVTM, CDR2 ANQGSEA.

This chain uses TRBV6-6 with TRBJ2-7, with no clear D. The germline V gene encodes CDR1 MNHNY and CDR2 SVGAGI (reference sequence). Trimming took off 9 bases at V and 5 bases at J, with 11 bases between the two ends. This CDR3 comprises 11 residues. The DNA for the CDR3 is TGTGCCAGTATGGGCCTTCACGAGCAGTACTTC. The encoded protein is CASMGLHEQYF.

The CDR3 coding sequence is TGTGCCAGCAGTGACCTTGTCGAGCAGTACTTC. It specifies CASSDLVEQYF. The chain joins TRBV2 to TRBJ2-7; D is uncertain. The length of the CDR3 is 11 residues. Germline V gene data show CDR1 as SNHLY and CDR2 as FYNNEI. Trimming cost V 3 bases and J 6 bases, with 6 bases left between them.

This clonotype was recorded at least ten times. The rearrangement joins TRBV11-2 to TRBJ1-1; D is undetermined. The V end lost 1 base, the J end lost 0 bases, and 12 bases lay between the germline ends. This CDR3 comprises 16 residues. Per the germline V gene, CDR1 is SGHAT and CDR2 is FQNNGV. Written as DNA, the CDR3 is TGTGCCAGCAGCTTAGGCTGGAAAGGGTTGAACACTGAAGCTTTCTTT. This sequence encodes CASSLGWKGLNTEAFF.

This chain connects TRBV10-2 to TRBJ1-2; TRBD1 matches 7 bases. The CDR3 loop spans 12 amino acids. The ends lost 9 bases at V and 6 bases at J; junction bases unmatched: 7. CDR1 WSHSY and CDR2 SAAADI come from the germline V gene. Written as DNA, the CDR3 is TGCGCCAGTTCGACAGGGACCCATGGCTACACCTTC. This encodes CASSTGTHGYTF.

This clonotype occurred many times. At one end, the junction sequence differs from germline, possibly due to a read error. The V gene is TRBV25-1, the J gene TRBJ2-7; TRBD1 aligns across 9 bases. This CDR3 spans 13 amino acids. Germline V gene lookup returns CDR1 MGHDK and CDR2 SYGVNS. This CDR3 reads CASSVGQGYEQYF. DNA for the CDR3: TGCGCCAGCAGCGTGGGACAGGGCTACGAGCAGTACTTC.

The chain combines TRBV7-8 with TRBJ2-7; D is unclear. V lost 0 bases and J 7 bases, leaving 22 bases between the germline ends. Germline CDR1 is SGHVS and CDR2 is FQNEAQ. CDR3 length: 17 residues. The CDR3 region is CASSLAGLRHRRKEQYF. The CDR3, as DNA: TGTGCCAGCAGCTTAGCCGGGCTAAGACACCGTCGAAAGGAGCAGTACTTC.

This clonotype came up many times. The rearrangement links TRBV5-1 to TRBJ2-2, with D unclear. Germline CDR1 reads SGHRS; CDR2 reads YFSETQ. V lost 0 bases and J lost 7, with 10 bases in between. The CDR3 runs 14 residues. CDR3 amino acids: CASSLAPRGGELFF. In DNA form, the CDR3 reads TGCGCCAGCAGCTTGGCCCCCCGTGGCGGGGAGCTGTTTTTT.

This chain joins TRBV15 and TRBJ1-1; no clear D. The V end lost 4 bases, the J end lost 4 bases, and 13 bases lay between the germline ends. CDR3 length equals 14 residues. Germline lookup yields CDR1 LNHNV and CDR2 YYDKDF (reference sequence). CDR3 nucleotide sequence: TGTGCCACCAGCAAGGGTGGGGTGGGCACTGAAGCTTTCTTT. The encoded protein is CATSKGGVGTEAFF.

CDR3 coding DNA: TGTGCCAGCAGCTTAGGACATCAGGGGAGTGAAGCTTTCTTT. Its translation is CASSLGHQGSEAFF. J is TRBJ1-1 and V is TRBV7-9; weak D call: TRBD1 (6 bases). Trimming stripped 1 base from V and 7 bases from J, with 13 bases between. CDR3 length: 14 residues. Germline V gene lookup returns CDR1 SEHNR and CDR2 FQNEAQ (reference sequence).

Only a few counts were recorded for this clonotype. V and J are TRBV10-3 and TRBJ2-2; D is ambiguous. This CDR3 has 12 amino acids. From germline, CDR1 is ENHRY and CDR2 SYGVKD. The V gene lost 4 bases and the J gene lost 4 bases, with 4 bases spanning the gap. Written as DNA, the CDR3 is TGTGCCATCAGTGGGCTCACCGGGGAGCTGTTTTTT. Residues: CAISGLTGELFF.

This clonotype was picked up many times. J is TRBJ2-7 and V is TRBV20-1, with D uncertain. From germline, CDR1 is DFQATT and CDR2 SNEGSKA (reference sequence). This CDR3 is 11 amino acids long. Here the CDR3 DNA reads TGCAGCCCCAAGGAAGCCTACGAGCAGTACTTC. Its protein product is CSPKEAYEQYF.

The chain employs TRBV9 and TRBJ2-7; D possibly matches TRBD1 or TRBD2 (5 bases each). V was shortened by 4 bases and J by 6 bases, with 14 bases between the two germline ends. CDR1 and CDR2 (germline): SGDLS, YYNGEE. The CDR3 runs 13 residues. The CDR3 nucleotides are TGTGCCAGCAGCAAAAATTGGGGGACCGAGCAGTACTTC. Its translation is CASSKNWGTEQYF. Filled out from reference TRBV9 and TRBJ2-7, the complete variable domain reads DSGVTQTPKHLITATGQRVTLRCSPRSGDLSVYWYQQSLDQGLQFLIQYYNGEERAKGNILERFSAQQFPDLHSELNLSSLELGDSALYFCASSKNWGTEQYFGPGTRLTVT.